The 11 T cell receptor beta chains below come from one sample, sequenced in a study of blood T cell repertoires in COVID-19. Profiling relied on immunoSEQ multiplex PCR, and the TCRdb table lists in-frame clones only, not all of them. The repertoire consists of 380,000 or so clones, with roughly 90% occurring once and the leading ten covering more than 0.85%. The sample comprised PBMCs or T cells enriched from blood (not recorded which). The receptors shown here come from a woman aged 30 to 39 with acute COVID-19.

The genes are TRBV7-2 and TRBJ2-1; possibly TRBD2 for D (5 bases). The CDR3 spans 15 residues. Per germline, CDR1 SGHTA and CDR2 FQGNSA. V was pared by 5 bases and J by 8 bases, with 19 bases between. CDR3 nucleotide sequence: TGTGCCAGCAGCCCCAACGGGCTAGCTTTGGATGAGCAGTTCTTC. Amino acid sequence: CASSPNGLALDEQFF.

V usage is TRBV7-2 and J usage is TRBJ2-7; TRBD2 is a possible D gene (5 bases). V was pared by 2 bases and J by 0 bases, with 14 bases between. There are 16 residues in the CDR3. Per germline, CDR1 SGHTA and CDR2 FQGNSA. In nucleotides, the CDR3 is TGTGCCAGCAGCTTAAAGGGTAACGAGGGCTCCTACGAGCAGTACTTC. Its protein product is CASSLKGNEGSYEQYF.

The chain couples TRBV7-2 to TRBJ2-2, with D possibly TRBD2 on 7 matching bases. Germline V gives CDR1 SGHTA, CDR2 FQGNSA. This CDR3 is 16 amino acids long. The germline V and J ends were trimmed by 2 bases and 3 bases, with 13 bases remaining between them. CDR3 nucleotides: TGTGCCAGCAGCTTACAATCGCGGGGGCACACCGGGGAGCTGTTTTTT. It is translated as CASSLQSRGHTGELFF.

The CDR3 region has the DNA TGTGCCAGCAGCGGAGGTATCGGGGCTGGAAACACCATATATTTT. It codes for CASSGGIGAGNTIYF. This chain connects TRBV2 to TRBJ1-3; D call uncertain. Germline V lookup: CDR1 SNHLY, CDR2 FYNNEI. The V end lost 6 bases, the J end lost 2 bases, and 14 bases lay between the germline ends. The CDR3 contains 15 residues.

The gene calls are TRBV19 and TRBJ1-1; D gene ambiguous. Per the germline V gene, CDR1 is LNHDA and CDR2 is SQIVND (reference sequence). The CDR3 length is 11 residues. The V gene lost 7 bases and the J gene lost 0 bases, with 3 bases spanning the gap. CDR3 bases: TGTGCCAGTAACATGAACACTGAAGCTTTCTTT. As protein: CASNMNTEAFF. Supplemented by reference TRBV19 and TRBJ1-1, the full variable domain reads DGGITQSPKYLFRKEGQNVTLSCEQNLNHDAMYWYRQDPGQGLRLIYYSQIVNDFQKGDIAEGYSVSREKKESFPLTVTSAQKNPTAFYLCASNMNTEAFFGQGTRLTVV.

V gene TRBV6-2 or TRBV6-3 combines with J gene TRBJ1-6; D unresolved. CDR3 size: 11 residues. V was trimmed by 4 bases and J by 12 bases, leaving 7 bases between them. From germline, CDR1 is MNHEY and CDR2 SVGEGT. The CDR3 region has the DNA TGTGCCAGCAGTTTAGGGAGACCCCTCCACTTT. Residues: CASSLGRPLHF.

This clone was observed a single time. This rearrangement joins TRBV6-2 or TRBV6-3 to TRBJ2-1, with TRBD1 matching over 10 bases. From germline, CDR1 is MNHEY and CDR2 SVGEGT. The CDR3 extends over 14 amino acids. Germline trimming cut 6 bases from V and 4 bases from J; bases unmatched to any gene: 3. The CDR3 nucleotides read TGTGCCAGCAGCTCGGGACAGGGGTACAATGAGCAGTTCTTC. This sequence encodes CASSSGQGYNEQFF.

V and J are TRBV6-5 and TRBJ1-6; D not certain. From germline, CDR1 is MNHEY and CDR2 SVGAGI. With 7 bases removed from V and 2 bases from J, the gap between germline ends came to 12 bases. The CDR3 runs to 15 residues. The CDR3 loop reads CASTQTRTYNSPLHF. CDR3 nucleotide sequence: TGTGCCAGCACACAAACACGCACCTATAATTCACCCCTCCACTTT.

V and J are TRBV7-3 and TRBJ2-7; D ambiguous. From germline, CDR1 is SGHTA and CDR2 FQGTGA. The V and J ends lost 0 bases and 1 base respectively, with 4 bases between them. The CDR3 has 13 residues. This chain's CDR3 is CASSLTRSYEQYF. The CDR3 nucleotides are TGTGCCAGCAGCTTAACCCGGTCCTACGAGCAGTACTTC.

The chain employs TRBV5-1 and TRBJ2-7, with TRBD2 as a possible D gene (6 bases). From germline, CDR1 is SGHRS and CDR2 YFSETQ. Trimming took off 5 bases at V and 0 bases at J, with 15 bases between the two ends. The CDR3 is 15 amino acids. The CDR3: CASRRDDRNSYEQYF. The CDR3 DNA follows: TGCGCCAGCAGGCGGGACGACCGAAACTCCTACGAGCAGTACTTC.

The rearrangement uses TRBV15 and TRBJ1-1; 9 positions match TRBD1. The trim removed 5 bases at V and 7 bases at J, leaving 5 bases unmatched. Germline V gene data show CDR1 as LNHNV and CDR2 as YYDKDF (reference sequence). The length of the CDR3 is 13 residues. For the CDR3, the DNA is TGTGCCACCAGCCGGGACAGGGTAGATGAAGCTTTCTTT. Its translation: CATSRDRVDEAFF.